The rows below give T cell receptor beta chains drawn from one sample of a study of blood T cells in healthy people across ages. TCRdb fed the 5' RACE reads into MiXCR, producing one record per CDR3 protein. The sample shows about 670,000 distinct CDR3 sequences, approximately 40% of them seen only once. The sequencing sample was made of blood. The source of these receptors is a man at least 80 years old in good health. The conserved cysteine and the conserved F or W are not part of the CDR3 here. Part of the rows lack a size; the others show once, few, many or a class for expanded clones.

CDR3aa: ASSPGDRVSNQPQH
abundance: few
j_gene: TRBJ1-5
v_gene: TRBV7-2

CDR3aa: ASSEGVQETQY
abundance: NA
j_gene: TRBJ2-5
v_gene: TRBV6-1

CDR3aa: ASSAKGVYEQY
abundance: few
j_gene: TRBJ2-7
v_gene: TRBV5-4

CDR3aa: ASSYSPSGQETQY
abundance: NA
j_gene: TRBJ2-5
v_gene: TRBV6-5

CDR3aa: ASSLGDTSQETQY
abundance: NA
j_gene: TRBJ2-5
v_gene: TRBV11-3

CDR3aa: ASSLGGSRNEQF
abundance: NA
j_gene: TRBJ2-1
v_gene: TRBV7-2

CDR3aa: ATSTKGQGGLDNEQF
abundance: many
j_gene: TRBJ2-1
v_gene: TRBV15

CDR3aa: ASSPLGGDTSEQF
abundance: NA
j_gene: TRBJ2-1
v_gene: TRBV9

CDR3aa: ASSPGQNEKLF
abundance: NA
j_gene: TRBJ1-4
v_gene: TRBV18

CDR3aa: SVASDSGYEQY
abundance: many
j_gene: TRBJ2-7
v_gene: TRBV29-1

CDR3aa: ASSQVLRNSNQPQH
abundance: NA
j_gene: TRBJ1-5
v_gene: TRBV4-1

CDR3aa: ASSHRNVNYGYT
abundance: NA
j_gene: TRBJ1-2
v_gene: TRBV7-2

CDR3aa: ASSLGTSGRTDTQY
abundance: many
j_gene: TRBJ2-3
v_gene: TRBV4-2

CDR3aa: ASRQGGETEAF
abundance: few
j_gene: TRBJ1-1
v_gene: TRBV10-1

CDR3aa: ASFAEEGAAKNIQY
abundance: NA
j_gene: TRBJ2-4
v_gene: TRBV7-9

CDR3aa: SATGQGNEQF
abundance: few
j_gene: TRBJ2-1
v_gene: TRBV20-1

CDR3aa: AGGVSTGGYGYEKLF
abundance: NA
j_gene: TRBJ1-4
v_gene: TRBV5-5

CDR3aa: SARDQRGGNEQF
abundance: NA
j_gene: TRBJ2-1
v_gene: TRBV20-1

CDR3aa: ASSRDRTLYNSPLH
abundance: few
j_gene: TRBJ1-6
v_gene: TRBV7-2

CDR3aa: SVLQDSYNEQF
abundance: few
j_gene: TRBJ2-1
v_gene: TRBV29-1

CDR3aa: SASSGLAKNIQY
abundance: few
j_gene: TRBJ2-4
v_gene: TRBV20-1

CDR3aa: ASRPRGWGETQY
abundance: few
j_gene: TRBJ2-5
v_gene: TRBV27

CDR3aa: ASSDLGQERGYT
abundance: NA
j_gene: TRBJ1-2
v_gene: TRBV7-9

CDR3aa: ARDSQGRSEQF
abundance: NA
j_gene: TRBJ2-1
v_gene: TRBV7-9

CDR3aa: ASSYRFSTGTGNIAGYT
abundance: NA
j_gene: TRBJ1-2
v_gene: TRBV6-5

CDR3aa: SAKLGGETQY
abundance: NA
j_gene: TRBJ2-5
v_gene: TRBV20-1

CDR3aa: ASSPYGTGFNQPQH
abundance: NA
j_gene: TRBJ1-5
v_gene: TRBV4-1

CDR3aa: ASSEGPFGVRNPEYEQY
abundance: NA
j_gene: TRBJ2-7
v_gene: TRBV6-1

CDR3aa: ASSQDWARSSYNEQF
abundance: few
j_gene: TRBJ2-1
v_gene: TRBV14